This is a list of T cell receptor beta chains from one sample in a study of T-cell reconstitution after alpha-beta-depleted transplantation in children. One entry per CDR3 protein, called by TCRdb with MiXCR from the PCR reads. Altogether hundreds of thousands of distinct CDR3 sequences are present, 10% to 15% being singletons, with the ten largest covering around 2.2%. The sequencing here drew on PBMCs, mostly from graft donor cells, taken 360 days after TCRalphabeta/CD19-depleted stem cell transplant. These receptor sequences come from a male patient younger than 18 who had a stem cell transplant for acute myeloid leukemia, so the T cells may come from the graft donor. CDR3s include the opening cysteine and the closing phenylalanine or tryptophan. The D gene is left open where the match is weak. The size entry is marked missing in some rows and otherwise reads once, few, many or a size class.

size: -
V: TRBV7-9
D: TRBD2
J: TRBJ2-3
DNA: TGTGCCAGCAGCCCAGCTTTAGTAGCGGGAGCCACAGATACGCAGTATTTT
CDR3: CASSPALVAGATDTQYF

size: -
V: TRBV24-1
D: -
J: TRBJ2-1
DNA: TGTGCCACCAGCCCAGGGGATTACAATGAGCAGTTCTTC
CDR3: CATSPGDYNEQFF

size: -
V: TRBV7-3
D: TRBD2
J: TRBJ2-2
DNA: TGTGCCAGCAGCTCTACCCCCGGACTAGCGGGAGGGGGACCCGGGGAGCTGTTTTTT
CDR3: CASSSTPGLAGGGPGELFF

size: -
V: TRBV20-1
D: TRBD1
J: TRBJ1-2
DNA: TGCAGCGCCAAGACAGGGAACTATGGCTACACCTTC
CDR3: CSAKTGNYGYTF

size: -
V: TRBV3-1
D: -
J: TRBJ2-7
DNA: TGTGCCAGCAGCCCTGCTCGGGGGGCGTCCTACGAGCAGTACTTC
CDR3: CASSPARGASYEQYF

size: many
V: TRBV4-2
D: -
J: TRBJ2-1
DNA: TGTGCCAGCAGCGACCGGGACAACTCGGGTGAGGATGAGCAGTTCTTC
CDR3: CASSDRDNSGEDEQFF

size: -
V: TRBV25-1
D: -
J: TRBJ2-1
DNA: TGTGCCAGCAGTGAGTGGGGGTACAATGAGCAGTTCTTC
CDR3: CASSEWGYNEQFF

size: few
V: TRBV18
D: -
J: TRBJ2-7
DNA: TGTGCCAGCTCACCATGGGTTGGAGGGGGGACCTACGAGCAGTACTTC
CDR3: CASSPWVGGGTYEQYF

size: -
V: TRBV21-1
D: -
J: TRBJ2-1
DNA: TGTGCCAGCACCGAAGTAACCTCCTACAATGAGCAGTTCTTC
CDR3: CASTEVTSYNEQFF

size: -
V: TRBV7-3
D: -
J: TRBJ2-2
DNA: TGTGCCAGCAGTCATGGAAACGGGGAGCTGTTTTTT
CDR3: CASSHGNGELFF

size: many
V: TRBV4-3
D: -
J: TRBJ2-3
DNA: TGCGCCAGCAGCCATTTCAGGGTCCAGAGCACAGATACGCAGTATTTT
CDR3: CASSHFRVQSTDTQYF

size: -
V: TRBV20-1
D: TRBD2
J: TRBJ2-3
DNA: TGCAGTGCTTACGGACTAGCAGGCGGCACAGATACGCAGTATTTT
CDR3: CSAYGLAGGTDTQYF

size: few
V: TRBV11-1
D: TRBD1
J: TRBJ2-4
DNA: TGTGCCAGCAGCTTAATAGGGGGCGCGAACATTCAGTACTTC
CDR3: CASSLIGGANIQYF

size: few
V: TRBV5-1
D: TRBD2
J: TRBJ2-1
DNA: TGCGCCAGCAGGAGGGACTCTTGGACTAGCGGGTCGCGCGGGGGCAATGAGCAGTTCTTC
CDR3: CASRRDSWTSGSRGGNEQFF

size: -
V: TRBV7-3
D: TRBD2
J: TRBJ2-3
DNA: TGTGCCAGCAGCTCAGGGACTAGAAGCACAGATACGCAGTATTTT
CDR3: CASSSGTRSTDTQYF

size: -
V: TRBV4-3
D: -
J: TRBJ2-1
DNA: TGCGCCAGCAGCCAAGGGGGGCCCACCCTCAATGAGCAGTTCTTC
CDR3: CASSQGGPTLNEQFF

size: -
V: TRBV20-1
D: TRBD2
J: TRBJ2-7
DNA: TGCAGTGCCACGGGACTAGCGTCCAACGAGCAGTACTTC
CDR3: CSATGLASNEQYF

size: -
V: TRBV20-1
D: -
J: TRBJ1-5
DNA: TGCAGTGCTAGAATTCGGGGCGGGAGGGACCCTGGGGGCAATCAGCCCCAGCATTTT
CDR3: CSARIRGGRDPGGNQPQHF

size: -
V: TRBV4-2
D: TRBD2
J: TRBJ2-7
DNA: TGTGCCAGCAGCCAAGATCCGGCGGGAGGTCGGTACGAGCAGTACTTC
CDR3: CASSQDPAGGRYEQYF

size: many
V: TRBV7-3
D: -
J: TRBJ2-1
DNA: TGTGCCAGCAGCTTAGATTCCTCGTACAATGAGCAGTTCTTC
CDR3: CASSLDSSYNEQFF

size: many
V: TRBV12-3/TRBV12-4
D: -
J: TRBJ2-7
DNA: TGTGCCAGCAGTTTATTCTCAGATCGGGCGGATCCCTACGAGCAGTACTTC
CDR3: CASSLFSDRADPYEQYF

size: few
V: TRBV9
D: -
J: TRBJ2-7
DNA: TGTGCCAGCAGCGTAGAAGGAGTAGGCGAGCAGTACTTC
CDR3: CASSVEGVGEQYF

size: many
V: TRBV28
D: -
J: TRBJ2-5
DNA: TGTGCCAGCAGGCAGGGGAGGGTGGAAGAGACCCAGTACTTC
CDR3: CASRQGRVEETQYF

size: many
V: TRBV29-1
D: TRBD1
J: TRBJ2-7
DNA: TGCAGCGTTGAAGAAAAAACATGGGAGGGACAGGGAACCTACGAGCAGTACTTC
CDR3: CSVEEKTWEGQGTYEQYF

size: many
V: TRBV12-3/TRBV12-4
D: TRBD2
J: TRBJ2-2
DNA: TGTGCCAGCAGTCTCGGGACTAGCGGGTTGAACACCGGGGAGCTGTTTTTT
CDR3: CASSLGTSGLNTGELFF

size: -
V: TRBV4-3
D: TRBD2
J: TRBJ2-1
DNA: TGCGCCAGCAGCCGGACTAGCGGGGATAGCTCCTACAATGAGCAGTTCTTC
CDR3: CASSRTSGDSSYNEQFF

size: few
V: TRBV20-1
D: -
J: TRBJ1-2
DNA: TGCAGTGCTCCTCAGCCGGCCTATGGCTACACCTTC
CDR3: CSAPQPAYGYTF

size: -
V: TRBV29-1
D: TRBD2
J: TRBJ2-1
DNA: TGCAGCGCTTCGCACTTGGGGGGGTACGAGCAGTTCTTC
CDR3: CSASHLGGYEQFF

size: few
V: TRBV6-5
D: TRBD1
J: TRBJ2-3
DNA: TGTGCCAGCAGTTACCGTTCCGACAGGGGTGGCACAGATACGCAGTATTTT
CDR3: CASSYRSDRGGTDTQYF

size: -
V: TRBV9
D: -
J: TRBJ2-5
DNA: TGTGCCAGCAGCGTAGACACTGGAGAAGAGACCCAGTACTTC
CDR3: CASSVDTGEETQYF

size: few
V: TRBV7-9
D: TRBD1
J: TRBJ2-1
DNA: TGTGCCAGCAATCCGACAGGGGGCTGGGGTGAGCAGTTCTTC
CDR3: CASNPTGGWGEQFF

size: many
V: TRBV5-1
D: -
J: TRBJ2-2
DNA: TGCGCCAGCAGCTTGCGGCTGAACACCGGGGAGCTGTTTTTT
CDR3: CASSLRLNTGELFF

size: many
V: TRBV19
D: -
J: TRBJ2-1
DNA: TGTGCCGTCCGGGATCGGGGAACGGATGAGCAGTTCTTC
CDR3: CAVRDRGTDEQFF

size: -
V: TRBV28
D: -
J: TRBJ2-1
DNA: TGTGCCAGCAGTTCCCGCCGGGGGTGGAATGAGCAGTTCTTC
CDR3: CASSSRRGWNEQFF

size: -
V: TRBV7-2
D: TRBD2
J: TRBJ2-5
DNA: TGTGCCAGCAGCTCCTTAGCGGGGCCTCCAGATGTGACCCAGTACTTC
CDR3: CASSSLAGPPDVTQYF

size: -
V: TRBV7-8
D: -
J: TRBJ2-7
DNA: TGTGCCAGCAGCTCCCGGGCCCACACTCAGTACTTC
CDR3: CASSSRAHTQYF

size: few
V: TRBV20-1
D: -
J: TRBJ2-7
DNA: TGCAGGGGAACGGGGGGCTCCCCGTACGAGCAGTACTTC
CDR3: CRGTGGSPYEQYF

size: many
V: TRBV4-3
D: -
J: TRBJ2-1
DNA: TGCGCCAGCAGCCAAGTACCGCGACAGTACAATGAGCAGTTCTTC
CDR3: CASSQVPRQYNEQFF

size: -
V: TRBV13
D: TRBD1
J: TRBJ1-3
DNA: TGTGCCAGCAGCCTCGACAGGGCGGGAAACACCATATATTTT
CDR3: CASSLDRAGNTIYF

size: -
V: TRBV29-1
D: TRBD2
J: TRBJ2-3
DNA: TGCAGCGTTAAATTGGGGACTAGCGGGAGTTATACGCAGTATTTT
CDR3: CSVKLGTSGSYTQYF

size: -
V: TRBV4-2
D: TRBD2
J: TRBJ2-7
DNA: TGTGCCAGCAGCCATCTAGCGGGAATAAACGAGCAGTACTTC
CDR3: CASSHLAGINEQYF

size: few
V: TRBV2
D: TRBD2
J: TRBJ2-1
DNA: TGTGCCAGCGGAAGAGGACTAGCGGGATCCAATGAGCAGTTCTTC
CDR3: CASGRGLAGSNEQFF

size: many
V: TRBV20-1
D: TRBD2
J: TRBJ2-3
DNA: TGCAGTGCTAGAGGTGGAGGCGGGAGGACTCCTAGCACAGATACGCAGTATTTT
CDR3: CSARGGGGRTPSTDTQYF

size: -
V: TRBV27
D: TRBD2
J: TRBJ2-1
DNA: TGTGCCAGCACCCTAGCGGGAGCGGGTGAGCAGTTCTTC
CDR3: CASTLAGAGEQFF

size: few
V: TRBV29-1
D: TRBD2
J: TRBJ2-7
DNA: TGCAGCGTTGCTGGGACTAGCGGGAACTCCTACGAGCAGTACTTC
CDR3: CSVAGTSGNSYEQYF

size: few
V: TRBV28
D: TRBD2
J: TRBJ2-7
DNA: TGTGCCAGCAGTTTAAGACTAGCGGGAAACTGGAACGAGCAGTACTTC
CDR3: CASSLRLAGNWNEQYF

size: few
V: TRBV10-3
D: TRBD1
J: TRBJ2-2
DNA: TGTGCCATCAGGGGGACAGATGCGAACACCGGGGAGCTGTTTTTT
CDR3: CAIRGTDANTGELFF

size: few
V: TRBV29-1
D: -
J: TRBJ2-5
DNA: TGCAGCGTTGGATTGGCGGTTGGGGAGACCCAGTACTTC
CDR3: CSVGLAVGETQYF

size: -
V: TRBV7-3
D: TRBD2
J: TRBJ2-2
DNA: TGTGCCAGCAGCCCGACTAGCGGGGGCGGGGAGCTGTTTTTT
CDR3: CASSPTSGGGELFF

size: few
V: TRBV20-1
D: -
J: TRBJ2-3
DNA: TGCAGTGCTCAGGGGCCTGAGGTCACAGATACGCAGTATTTT
CDR3: CSAQGPEVTDTQYF

size: few
V: TRBV7-9
D: TRBD2
J: TRBJ2-1
DNA: TGTGCCAGCAGCTTAAATCCAGCGGGAGTCTTCTACAATGAGCAGTTCTTC
CDR3: CASSLNPAGVFYNEQFF

size: many
V: TRBV27
D: TRBD2
J: TRBJ2-1
DNA: TGTGCCAGCAGTTTGGGGACGGGACTACGGGGCACTAATGAGCAGTTCTTC
CDR3: CASSLGTGLRGTNEQFF

size: -
V: TRBV20-1
D: -
J: TRBJ2-7
DNA: TGCAGTGCTAGACGTGCCCCGGGACTGGGCTACGAGCAGTACTTC
CDR3: CSARRAPGLGYEQYF

size: -
V: TRBV2
D: TRBD1
J: TRBJ1-1
DNA: TGTGCCAGCAGACTTCTGACAGGGGCAGTCACTGAAGCTTTCTTT
CDR3: CASRLLTGAVTEAFF

size: -
V: TRBV11-2
D: -
J: TRBJ2-1
DNA: TGTGCCAGCAGATCACTGCCAGACTACAATGAGCAGTTCTTC
CDR3: CASRSLPDYNEQFF